A selection of T cell receptor beta chains follows, all from one sample in a study of blood T cell repertoires in COVID-19. Sequencing used immunoSEQ multiplex PCR; TCRdb keeps in-frame clones, though not all of them. The sample lists roughly 98,000 clones, approximately 82% occurring once. Input material: peripheral blood. These receptors originate from a man between 65 and 79 years old with active or convalescent COVID-19. Each CDR3 is given with its conserved first and last residue. Each record gives: J gene, clone size, D gene, V gene, CDR3 DNA, CDR3 protein. D genes are given only for firm matches. Size is omitted from some rows. Given values are once, few, many or a class for expanded clones.

j_gene: TRBJ2-1
abundance: NA
d_gene: TRBD1
v_gene: TRBV25-1
CDR3nt: TGTGCCAGCAGTGAAGGGGGGACAGGGAACTACAATGAGCAGTTCTTC
CDR3aa: CASSEGGTGNYNEQFF

j_gene: TRBJ2-2
abundance: NA
d_gene: NA
v_gene: TRBV2
CDR3nt: TGTGCCAGCAGTGAAGCCAGTCCGAACACCGGGGAGCTGTTTTTT
CDR3aa: CASSEASPNTGELFF

j_gene: TRBJ2-5
abundance: NA
d_gene: NA
v_gene: TRBV6-2/TRBV6-3
CDR3nt: TGTGCCAGCAGTTTGCTGGGGCCCCAGTACTTC
CDR3aa: CASSLLGPQYF

j_gene: TRBJ1-3
abundance: few
d_gene: NA
v_gene: TRBV12-5
CDR3nt: TGTGCTAGTGGCTCCGGTGCCTCTGGAAACACCATATATTTT
CDR3aa: CASGSGASGNTIYF

j_gene: TRBJ2-5
abundance: NA
d_gene: TRBD1
v_gene: TRBV19
CDR3nt: TGTGCCAGTACCCACAGGGGAATGGAGACCCAGTACTTC
CDR3aa: CASTHRGMETQYF

j_gene: TRBJ1-1
abundance: NA
d_gene: TRBD1
v_gene: TRBV6-5
CDR3nt: TGTGCCAGCAATGCAGGGGGCTTCACTGAAGCTTTCTTT
CDR3aa: CASNAGGFTEAFF

j_gene: TRBJ2-7
abundance: NA
d_gene: TRBD1
v_gene: TRBV6-5
CDR3nt: TGTGCCAGCAGGAGGGACAGGGCCGAGCAGTACTTC
CDR3aa: CASRRDRAEQYF

j_gene: TRBJ2-7
abundance: NA
d_gene: NA
v_gene: TRBV7-9
CDR3nt: TGTGCCAGCAGCAATAGTGGCGAGCAGTACTTC
CDR3aa: CASSNSGEQYF

j_gene: TRBJ1-5
abundance: NA
d_gene: TRBD1
v_gene: TRBV19
CDR3nt: TGTGCCAGTAGCTCGACAGGGGGAGGGGGACAGCCCCAGCATTTT
CDR3aa: CASSSTGGGGQPQHF

j_gene: TRBJ2-5
abundance: few
d_gene: TRBD2
v_gene: TRBV14
CDR3nt: TGTGCCAGCAGCCAAGGGGTAGGGAGGGTGGAGACCCAGTACTTC
CDR3aa: CASSQGVGRVETQYF